Listed below are T cell receptor beta chains from one sample, sequenced in a study of STAT5B mutations in CD4+ large granular lymphocyte leukemia. Repertoires were generated with immunoSEQ multiplex PCR, while TCRdb's copy carries only in-frame clones and drops some. The sample yields about 25,000 clones, 60% to 80% seen once. The sequenced material came from CD4+ T cells from blood buffy coats. The receptors shown here come from a human donor in good health. The CDR3 runs from the conserved cysteine through the conserved F or W. The size entry is marked missing in some rows and otherwise reads once, few, many or a size class.

v_gene	abundance	j_gene	CDR3aa
TRBV4-1	once	TRBJ2-5	CASSRGGMETQYF
TRBV18	.	TRBJ2-7	CASSLAGNEQYF
TRBV30	.	.	CAWSTGQGYEQYF
TRBV18	.	TRBJ2-5	CASSPRGFGLAGVQETQYF
TRBV15	.	TRBJ2-3	CATSSSIGGYGTDTQYF
TRBV29-1	few	TRBJ2-2	CSVGQSNTGELFF
TRBV27	.	TRBJ2-7	CASSPGAGYEQYF
TRBV19	.	TRBJ2-1	CASTLGRGWDDEQFF
TRBV11-2	.	TRBJ2-7	CASSPDTGGPYEQYF
TRBV6-1	.	TRBJ1-1	CASSEGIPGQTEAFF
TRBV6-1	.	TRBJ2-7	CASDQALSSYEQYF
TRBV7-9	few	TRBJ2-5	CATRVDTSGFSETQYF
TRBV4-3	.	TRBJ1-1	CASSLAFGTGYHGDEAFF
TRBV5-1	.	TRBJ2-5	CASSSGQGSVAETQYF
TRBV6-5	few	TRBJ2-2	CASKNTGELFF
TRBV4-2	.	TRBJ2-5	CASSQGRAKETQYF
TRBV6-4	.	TRBJ2-1	CASSDMGLAPYNEQFF
TRBV7-3	few	TRBJ2-2	CASSLLRETGELFF
TRBV4-2	few	TRBJ1-5	CASSQDLPGQHSNQPQHF
TRBV11-2	.	TRBJ1-2	CASSLATGGPAYYGYTF